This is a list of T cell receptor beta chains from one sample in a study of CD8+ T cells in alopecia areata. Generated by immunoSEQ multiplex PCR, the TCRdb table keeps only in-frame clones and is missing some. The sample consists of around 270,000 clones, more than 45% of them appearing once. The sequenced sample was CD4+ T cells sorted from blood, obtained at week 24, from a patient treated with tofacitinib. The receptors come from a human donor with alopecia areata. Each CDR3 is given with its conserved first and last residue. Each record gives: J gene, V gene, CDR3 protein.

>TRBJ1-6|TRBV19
CASSPRDRDRSPLHF
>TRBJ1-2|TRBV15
CATSTPRGGTQTLNYGYTF
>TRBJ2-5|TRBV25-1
CASTRTGPEETQYF
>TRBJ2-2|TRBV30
CAWSEQGIANTGELFF
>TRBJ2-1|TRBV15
CATSRRLAGFNNEQFF
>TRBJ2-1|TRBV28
CASSLSGTSWFF
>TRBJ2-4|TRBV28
CASSPPGEGVKNIQYF
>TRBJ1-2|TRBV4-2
CASSAMTEAGYTF
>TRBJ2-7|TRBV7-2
CASGISTASYEQYF
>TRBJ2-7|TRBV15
CATSGERSYEQYF
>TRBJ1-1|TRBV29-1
CSLLRAGFNTEAFF
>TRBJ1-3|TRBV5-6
CASSLDGLGEDTIYF
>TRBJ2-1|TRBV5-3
CARSLDGYPAPYNEQFF
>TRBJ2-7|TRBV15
CATSIGTGYYEQYF
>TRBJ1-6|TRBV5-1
CASSLALQGGAYNSPLHF
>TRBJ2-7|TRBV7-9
CASSIDRWPYEQYF
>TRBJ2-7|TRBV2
CASSEVGQGAYEQYF
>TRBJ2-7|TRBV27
CASSTWAGFSGPYEQYF
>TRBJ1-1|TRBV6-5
CASSPTSTVNTEAFF
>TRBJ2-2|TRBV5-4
CASSQQGAGELFF
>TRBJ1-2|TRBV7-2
CASSLAIGYGYTF
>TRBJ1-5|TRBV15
CATSRGNQPQHF
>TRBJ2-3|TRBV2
CASSIGGTLGTDTQYF
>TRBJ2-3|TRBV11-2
CASSRPTGGNTQYF
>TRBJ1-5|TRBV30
CAWSVPYSNSEMSQPQHF
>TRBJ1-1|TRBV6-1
CASSGGTEAFF
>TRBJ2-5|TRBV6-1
CASSRQAGETQYF
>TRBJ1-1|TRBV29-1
CSVAAIRNTEAFF
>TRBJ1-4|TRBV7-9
CASNSGQPNEKLFF
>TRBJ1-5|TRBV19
CASSTPGQGTQPQHF
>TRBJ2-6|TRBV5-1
CASSVLQGASGANVLTF
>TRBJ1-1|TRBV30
CAWSGTPYTEAFF
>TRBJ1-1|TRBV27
CASSWGVSTEAFF
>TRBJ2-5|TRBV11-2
CASSSRRAQGRETQYF
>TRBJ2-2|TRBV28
CASSLETAGELFF
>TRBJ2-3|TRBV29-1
CSALRDFTDTQYF
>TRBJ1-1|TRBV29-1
CSVQTGVGRLTEAFF
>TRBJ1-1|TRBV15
CATSRDIVSALEAFF
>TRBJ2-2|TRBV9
CASSVSGVNTGELFF
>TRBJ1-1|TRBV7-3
CASSSPGSSPEAFF
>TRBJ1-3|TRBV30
CAWSVLGQGSNTIYF
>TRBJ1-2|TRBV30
CAWSAETGGGYTF
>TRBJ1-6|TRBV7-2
CASSYQATNNSPLHF
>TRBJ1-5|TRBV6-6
CASRGQGGQPQHF
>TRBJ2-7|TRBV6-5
CASSYSRTTYEQYF
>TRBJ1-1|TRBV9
CASSVSNSVNTEAFF
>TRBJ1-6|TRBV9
CASSPEGVFNSPLHF
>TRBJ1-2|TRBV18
CASSPPTGSYGYTF
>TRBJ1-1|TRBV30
CAGTGGNLNTEAFF
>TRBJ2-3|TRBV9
CASSPSLAGGSTDTQYF
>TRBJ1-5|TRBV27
CASSLGTDSNQPQHF
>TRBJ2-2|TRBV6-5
CASSRTLGELFF